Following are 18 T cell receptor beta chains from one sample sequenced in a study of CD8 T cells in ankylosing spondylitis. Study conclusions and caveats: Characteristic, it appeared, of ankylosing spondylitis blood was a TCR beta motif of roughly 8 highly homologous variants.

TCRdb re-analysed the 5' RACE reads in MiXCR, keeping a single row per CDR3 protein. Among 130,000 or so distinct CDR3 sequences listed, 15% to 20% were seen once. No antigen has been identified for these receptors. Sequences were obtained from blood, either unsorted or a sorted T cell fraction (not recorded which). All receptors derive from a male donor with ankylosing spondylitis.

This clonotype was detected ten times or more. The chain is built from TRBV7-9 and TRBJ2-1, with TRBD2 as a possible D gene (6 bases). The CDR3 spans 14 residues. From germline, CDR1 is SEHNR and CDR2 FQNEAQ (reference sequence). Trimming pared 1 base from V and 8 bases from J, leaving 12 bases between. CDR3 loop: CASSLVTSTYEQFF. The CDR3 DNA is TGTGCCAGCAGCTTAGTGACTAGTACATATGAGCAGTTCTTC.

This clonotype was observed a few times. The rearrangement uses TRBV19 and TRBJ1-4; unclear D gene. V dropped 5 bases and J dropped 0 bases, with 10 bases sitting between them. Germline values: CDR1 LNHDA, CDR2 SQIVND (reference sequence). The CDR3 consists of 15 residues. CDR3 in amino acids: CASSHRAPTNEKLFF. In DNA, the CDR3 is TGTGCCAGTAGTCATCGGGCACCAACTAATGAAAAACTGTTTTTT.

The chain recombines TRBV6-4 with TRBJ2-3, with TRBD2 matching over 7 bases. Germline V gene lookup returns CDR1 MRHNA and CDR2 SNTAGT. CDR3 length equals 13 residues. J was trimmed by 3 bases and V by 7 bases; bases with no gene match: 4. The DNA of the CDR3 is TGTGCCAGCACTTTGGGGGGGACAGATACGCAGTATTTT. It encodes CASTLGGTDTQYF.

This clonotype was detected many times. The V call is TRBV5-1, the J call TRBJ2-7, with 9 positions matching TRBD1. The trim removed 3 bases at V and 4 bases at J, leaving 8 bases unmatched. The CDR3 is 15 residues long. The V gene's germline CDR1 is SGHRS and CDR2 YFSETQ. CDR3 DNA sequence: TGCGCCAGCAGCTGGACCGGGACAGGGAGTTACGAGCAGTACTTC. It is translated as CASSWTGTGSYEQYF.

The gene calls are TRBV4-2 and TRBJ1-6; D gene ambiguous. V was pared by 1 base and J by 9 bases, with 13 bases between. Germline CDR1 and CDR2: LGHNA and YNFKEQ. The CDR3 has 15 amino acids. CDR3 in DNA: TGTGCCAGCAGCCAAGCCCCCACCGTCGGTTCACCCCTCCACTTT. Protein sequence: CASSQAPTVGSPLHF.

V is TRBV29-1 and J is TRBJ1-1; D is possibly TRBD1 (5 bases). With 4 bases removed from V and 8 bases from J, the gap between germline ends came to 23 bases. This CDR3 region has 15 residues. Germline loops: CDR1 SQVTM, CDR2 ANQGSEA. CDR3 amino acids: CSVVKRVTGTVEAFF. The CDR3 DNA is TGCAGCGTTGTCAAGAGGGTAACCGGGACCGTGGAAGCTTTCTTT.

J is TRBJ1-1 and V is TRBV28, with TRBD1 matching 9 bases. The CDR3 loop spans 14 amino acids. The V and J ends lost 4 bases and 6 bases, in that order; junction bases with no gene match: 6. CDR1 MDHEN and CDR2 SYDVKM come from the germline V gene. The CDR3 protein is CASSSGTGRPEAFF. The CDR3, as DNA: TGTGCCAGCAGTTCTGGGACAGGGAGGCCTGAAGCTTTCTTT.

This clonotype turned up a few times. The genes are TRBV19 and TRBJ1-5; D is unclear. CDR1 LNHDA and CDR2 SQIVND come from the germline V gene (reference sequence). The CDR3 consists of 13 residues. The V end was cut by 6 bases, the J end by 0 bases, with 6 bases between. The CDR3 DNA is TGTGCCAGTAGCAGTCGTAGCAATCAGCCCCAGCATTTT. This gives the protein CASSSRSNQPQHF.

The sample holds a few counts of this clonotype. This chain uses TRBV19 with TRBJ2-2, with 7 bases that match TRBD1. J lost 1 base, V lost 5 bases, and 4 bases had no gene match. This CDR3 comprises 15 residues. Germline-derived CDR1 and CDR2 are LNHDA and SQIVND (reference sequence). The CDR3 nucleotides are TGTGCCAGTAGTCCCTGGACAGGGAACACCGGGGAGCTGTTTTTT. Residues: CASSPWTGNTGELFF.

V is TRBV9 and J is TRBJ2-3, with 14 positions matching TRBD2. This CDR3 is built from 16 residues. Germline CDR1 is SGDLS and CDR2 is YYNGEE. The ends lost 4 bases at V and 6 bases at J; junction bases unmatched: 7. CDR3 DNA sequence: TGTGCCAGCAGCCTGCGACTAGCGGGAGGGCCCGATACGCAGTATTTT. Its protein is CASSLRLAGGPDTQYF.

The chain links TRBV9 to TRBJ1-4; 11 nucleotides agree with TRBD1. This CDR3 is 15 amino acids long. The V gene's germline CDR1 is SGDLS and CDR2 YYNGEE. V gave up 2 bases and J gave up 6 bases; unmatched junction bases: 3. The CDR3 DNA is TGTGCCAGCAGCGTGGACAGGGGGCCGGATGAAAAACTGTTTTTT. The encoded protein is CASSVDRGPDEKLFF. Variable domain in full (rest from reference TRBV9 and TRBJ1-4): DSGVTQTPKHLITATGQRVTLRCSPRSGDLSVYWYQQSLDQGLQFLIQYYNGEERAKGNILERFSAQQFPDLHSELNLSSLELGDSALYFCASSVDRGPDEKLFFGSGTQLSVL.

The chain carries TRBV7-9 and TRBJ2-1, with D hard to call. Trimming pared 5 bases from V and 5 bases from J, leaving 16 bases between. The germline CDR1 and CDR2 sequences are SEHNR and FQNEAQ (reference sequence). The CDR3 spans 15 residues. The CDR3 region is CASSHGPTDDNEQFF. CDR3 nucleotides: TGTGCCAGCAGCCATGGGCCAACAGACGACAATGAGCAGTTCTTC.

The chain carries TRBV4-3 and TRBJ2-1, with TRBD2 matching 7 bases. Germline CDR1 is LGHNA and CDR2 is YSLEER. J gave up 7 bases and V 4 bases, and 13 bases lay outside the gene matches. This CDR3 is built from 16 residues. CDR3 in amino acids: CASSPSQLAELNEQFF. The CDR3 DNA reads TGCGCCAGCAGCCCGAGCCAGCTAGCGGAGTTGAATGAGCAGTTCTTC.

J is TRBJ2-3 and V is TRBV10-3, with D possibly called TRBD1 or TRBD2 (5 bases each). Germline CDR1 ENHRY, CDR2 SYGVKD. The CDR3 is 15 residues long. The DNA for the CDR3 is TGTGCTAAACCCGGGGCGGACCAGAACACAGATACGCAGTATTTT. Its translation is CAKPGADQNTDTQYF.

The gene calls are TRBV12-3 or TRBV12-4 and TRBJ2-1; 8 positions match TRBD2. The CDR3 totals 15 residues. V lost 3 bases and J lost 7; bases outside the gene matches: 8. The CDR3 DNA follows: TGTGCCAGCAGTTTGCCGGGAGGGCCGGGAAATGAGCAGTTCTTC. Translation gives CASSLPGGPGNEQFF.

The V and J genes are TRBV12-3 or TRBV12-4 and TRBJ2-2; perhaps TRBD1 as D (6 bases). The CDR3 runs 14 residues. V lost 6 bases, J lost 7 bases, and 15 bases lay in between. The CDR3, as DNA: TGTGCCAGCAGCATAACAGGGTCGGGCGGGGAGCTGTTTTTT. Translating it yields CASSITGSGGELFF.

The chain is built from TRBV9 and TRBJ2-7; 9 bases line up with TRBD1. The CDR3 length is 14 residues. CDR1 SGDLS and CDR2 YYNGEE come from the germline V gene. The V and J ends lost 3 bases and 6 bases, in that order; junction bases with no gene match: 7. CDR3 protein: CASSGPGQGSEQYF. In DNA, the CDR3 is TGTGCCAGCAGCGGCCCGGGACAGGGTAGCGAGCAGTACTTC.

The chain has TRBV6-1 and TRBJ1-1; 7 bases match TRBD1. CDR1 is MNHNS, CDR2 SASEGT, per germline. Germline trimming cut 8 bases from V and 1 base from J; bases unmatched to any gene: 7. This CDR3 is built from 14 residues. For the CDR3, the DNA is TGTGCCAGCGAGCCCAGGGGGACGAACACTGAAGCTTTCTTT. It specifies CASEPRGTNTEAFF.